The clone carrying this T cell receptor beta chain has at least ten counts. This sample is part of a study of T-cell reconstitution after alpha-beta-depleted transplantation in children. For TCRbeta, the library was prepared with unique molecular identifiers. TCRdb recomputed calls from the PCR reads with MiXCR, one row per CDR3 protein. In the table there are 700,000 to 950,000 distinct CDR3 sequences, less than 20% of which are singletons. The material was PBMCs, mostly from graft donor cells, obtained 360 days after TCRalphabeta/CD19-depleted stem cell transplant. The receptor was isolated from a male patient younger than 18 who had a stem cell transplant for acute lymphoblastic leukemia, so the T cells may come from the graft donor.

The CDR3 coding sequence is TGTGCCAGCAGCCCTGGGAGTGGCAATCAGCCCCAGCATTTT. As protein: CASSPGSGNQPQHF. The chain is built from TRBV9 and TRBJ1-5; D uncertain. V lost 4 bases and J lost 2, with 10 bases in between. Germline V lookup: CDR1 SGDLS, CDR2 YYNGEE. This CDR3 spans 14 amino acids.